The present T cell receptor (beta chain) was sequenced within a study of blood T cell repertoires in COVID-19. The CDR3 totals 12 residues. Germline values: CDR1 SQVTM, CDR2 ANQGSEA. Trimming removed 6 bases from V and 4 bases from J, with 10 bases in between. Per the original data handling: Counts of nucleated cells, estimated from reference gene primer amplification, were obtained. Sequencing used immunoSEQ multiplex PCR; TCRdb keeps in-frame clones, though not all of them. For V, J and clone size, that table is used; D and trimming come from the DNA. This sample carries 150,000 to 190,000 clones, more than 75% of them seen once, and the ten largest clones take less than 10%.

The receptor was isolated from a woman in her sixties or seventies with COVID-19, enrolled during active disease. Sequencing was carried out using peripheral blood. The chain carries TRBV29-1 and TRBJ2-1; weak D call: TRBD1 (6 bases). The CDR3 bases are TGCAGCGTATTCGACAGGTACAATGAGCAGTTCTTC. Translating gives CSVFDRYNEQFF.